This T cell receptor (beta chain) appears in the sequencing data of a study of post-analysis software for immune sequencing data. About the research overall: The courses of disease that were included comprised relapsing-remitting, secondary progressive and progressive-relapsing multiple sclerosis.

V lost 4 bases to trimming and J lost 3 bases; unmatched junction nucleotides: 12. Germline V gene lookup returns CDR1 KGHSH and CDR2 LQKENI. This CDR3 has 17 residues. Regarding the study as a whole: Co-batched samples clustered tightly together by F measure. Relative to controls, patients had about 5 TRBV segments at higher frequency, with TRBV5-6, TRBV5-1 and TRBV20-1 among these. Normalized Chao1 diversity in multiple sclerosis patients fell significantly below that of controls.

Note on this clonotype: Its antigen is not known.

Unique molecular identifiers tagged the TCR beta cDNA libraries. About 500,000 cDNA molecules were obtained per 1 to 10 million input T cells. TCRdb analysed the PCR reads with MiXCR anew, one entry per CDR3 protein. The table has 600,000 to 700,000 distinct CDR3 sequences, over 45% seen once. The sample taken for sequencing was blood. This clonotype originated in a girl aged 2-9 years with multiple sclerosis. The V gene is TRBV18, the J gene TRBJ1-5; 7 bases align to TRBD1. The CDR3 DNA reads as TGTGCCAGCTCACAACGGAGTCAGGGGGATAACAATCAGCCCCAGCATTTT. Its translation is CASSQRSQGDNNQPQHF.